The following is a T cell receptor beta chain sequence with its context. The target of this receptor is not known. Base-call qualities are not available, and no considerably larger clone is one nucleotide away. Cells were frozen in aliquots of 500,000 in DMSO/FBS in liquid nitrogen, and a single aliquot from each fraction was used for sequencing. Every one of the 30 patients in the study had endoscopy and a small intestinal biopsy. Lamina propria cells were released by collagenase digestion of the biopsy tissue remaining after intraepithelial cell isolation. Genomic DNA was extracted from frozen unsorted cell fractions using the Qiagen DNeasy blood extraction kit. The junction carries 13 bases between V and J, which are trimmed by 5 bases and 6 bases respectively. Based on the germline V gene, the CDR1 and CDR2 sequences are MNHNS and SASEGT. The CDR3, cysteine through phenylalanine, is 14 amino acids long. Only CDR3 DNA is held: 42 bases, read in frame from base 1.

The method was the immunoSEQ multiplex PCR assay. The TR loci were subjected to amplification by multiplexed PCR, for which V gene segments served as targets of the forward primers and J gene segments as targets of the reverse primers. The Illumina HiSeq System was used to sequence the amplified CDR3 regions. The original methods were these. A nearest-neighbour algorithm merged closely related reads to remove PCR and sequencing errors and collapse data into unique sequences. Repertoires were summarised in terms of clonality and T cell density, with T cell density defined as TR molecules per amount of genomic DNA input. Public TRs were defined as CDR3 amino acid sequences in at least 80% of unsorted samples, then tested for differential abundance between coeliac and control samples. Every lamina propria sample was checked against a list of 200 to 250 published gliadin-specific TRB sequences. Disease-group differences in clonality and density were tested with Kruskal-Wallis tests followed by Dunn post-tests. TCRdb retrieved this table from immuneACCESS and kept in-frame rearrangements only. Not all clones are present; in checked studies, unresolved V genes account for under half, and no reason is known for the remainder. V, J and clone size are taken as reported in that table, and D and trimming were inferred from the DNA itself. In this sample the table shows 5,100 or so clones, 69% of which occur a single time. The ten largest account for 14% of the sample.

This entry comes from a study of coeliac disease (dated by TCRdb to 2021 to 2024). For the wider study: Coeliac patients were classed as newly diagnosed active disease, refractory coeliac disease type I, or disease controlled by a gluten-free diet. Because high-resolution HLA typing was not available, biased TRBV7-2 usage was examined as a proof of principle. A total of 30 or so patients were included in the full study, of whom about 22 had serologically confirmed coeliac disease and 8 were controls with non-small intestinal disorders. The study set out to describe the TR repertoires of small intestinal T cells in active coeliac disease, refractory type I coeliac disease, and coeliac disease treated with a gluten-free diet. Next-generation sequencing of rearranged TRB and TRG CDR3 regions was used on small intestinal lymphocyte fractions taken from coeliac and non-coeliac patients. TRB sequencing was successfully performed on samples from under 35 subjects, among which around 24 paired bulk unsorted intraepithelial and lamina propria cell samples were included.

Study-level results and caveats: Published gliadin-specific TRB sequences were detected in about 55% of the 18 coeliac lamina propria samples but in only 1 of 6 controls. Compared with controls, active coeliac intraepithelial and lamina propria samples had TRB and TRG repertoires of lower clonality, which suggests that diverse T cells were recruited. TRB repertoires were found to be largely private, with most amino acid sequences unique to one sample, and no significant difference in V-gene usage was found between disease groups. The separation of intraepithelial from lamina propria cells did not yield high-purity fractions, so cross-contamination between compartments was possible. In the authors' view, the approach was unsuitable for unbiased detection of gliadin-specific T cells, since gliadin-specific T cells are scarce and rarely shared between patients.

Recombination linked TRBV6-1 to TRBJ2-2; the D segment cannot be called with confidence. Specimen: lymphocytes from the gut lamina propria. According to the study, the label for this sample's cell subset or site signals: lamina propria cell (LPC) fraction of small intestinal biopsy. This sequence was found in a woman aged 40 to 50. The CDR3 corresponds to CASSPSWASGELFF. In nucleotides, the sequence is TGTGCCAGCAGTCCCTCATGGGCGTCCGGGGAGCTGTTTTTT.